This entry lists 8 T cell receptor beta chains sequenced from one sample in a study of T-cell memory formation after mild COVID-19. TCRdb reprocessed the 5' RACE reads with MiXCR, giving one entry per CDR3 protein. The sample carries some 600,000 distinct CDR3 sequences, roughly a sixth recorded once. Sequenced: PBMCs or a T cell subset sorted from them (not recorded which). Receptors originate from an adult woman who had mild COVID-19 (a few samples of this study predate the infection). Cell type and time point are not known.

The rearrangement links TRBV24-1 to TRBJ1-5; no clear D. This CDR3 has 14 residues. The germline V and J ends were trimmed by 3 bases and 4 bases, with 9 bases remaining between them. Germline CDR1 is KGHDR and CDR2 is SFDVKD. The CDR3: CATSDSGVNQPQHF. DNA for the CDR3: TGTGCCACCAGTGATAGCGGGGTAAATCAGCCCCAGCATTTT.

The chain employs TRBV29-1 and TRBJ1-2; 8 bases align to TRBD1. Germline V CDR1 and CDR2: SQVTM, ANQGSEA. The CDR3 spans 11 residues. V trimming: 7 bases; J trimming: 3 bases; junction bases outside the gene matches: 1. CDR3 coding DNA: TGCAGCGCGGGACAGGACTATGGCTACACCTTC. It codes for CSAGQDYGYTF.

V gene TRBV12-3 or TRBV12-4 combines with J gene TRBJ2-7, with TRBD1 matching over 7 bases. The CDR3 runs to 13 residues. Trimming took 6 bases from V and 4 from J; bases not matched to a gene: 6. The CDR3: CASRRTGGYEQYF. DNA for the CDR3: TGTGCCAGCAGACGGACAGGCGGGTACGAGCAGTACTTC.

The chain carries TRBV20-1 and TRBJ2-1, with 8 bases aligning to TRBD1. Germline CDR1 is DFQATT and CDR2 is SNEGSKA (reference sequence). The CDR3 totals 17 residues. V lost 0 bases, J lost 0 bases, and 7 bases stayed unmatched. The chain's CDR3 is CSARDEQGVISYNEQFF. The CDR3 bases are TGCAGTGCTAGAGACGAACAGGGGGTTATCTCCTACAATGAGCAGTTCTTC.

This clonotype came up a few times. The rearrangement links TRBV20-1 to TRBJ2-5; tentative D call: TRBD2 (6 bases). Per germline, CDR1 DFQATT and CDR2 SNEGSKA (reference sequence). V lost 6 bases, J lost 2 bases, and 13 bases lay in between. The CDR3 totals 13 residues. The CDR3 sequence is CSATRTMQETQYF. CDR3 sequence (DNA): TGCAGTGCCACCCGGACTATGCAAGAGACCCAGTACTTC.

The chain recombines TRBV7-2 with TRBJ2-1, with no clear D. CDR3 length: 14 residues. The germline CDR1 and CDR2 sequences are SGHTA and FQGNSA. Trimming pared 5 bases from V and 4 bases from J, leaving 12 bases between. The CDR3 region has the DNA TGTGCCAGCAGCCTCGACGGGCGGTACAATGAGCAGTTCTTC. This encodes CASSLDGRYNEQFF.

The gene calls are TRBV7-2 and TRBJ2-1; 7 bases map to TRBD1. This CDR3 has 15 residues. J gave up 6 bases and V 2 bases, and 7 bases lay outside the gene matches. The germline V gene encodes CDR1 SGHTA and CDR2 FQGNSA. CDR3 in DNA: TGTGCCAGCAGCTTACTCCCGACAGGGAGCAATGAGCAGTTCTTC. This translates into CASSLLPTGSNEQFF. The whole variable domain, filled in from reference TRBV7-2 and TRBJ2-1, reads GAGVSQSPSNKVTEKGKDVELRCDPISGHTALYWYRQSLGQGLEFLIYFQGNSAPDKSGLPSDRFSAERTGGSVSTLTIQRTQQEDSAVYLCASSLLPTGSNEQFFGPGTRLTVL.

The chain employs TRBV7-3 and TRBJ2-1; tentatively, D is TRBD1 (5 bases). CDR1 and CDR2 from the germline V gene are SGHTA and FQGTGA. This CDR3 is built from 15 residues. V gave up 5 bases and J gave up 7 bases, with 18 bases separating them. The CDR3 nucleotides read TGTGCCAGCAGCGTAATGACGTCAGGGTGGAATGAGCAGTTCTTC. This encodes CASSVMTSGWNEQFF.